These 28 T cell receptor beta chains came from one sample sequenced in a study of cytomegalovirus exposure and HLA in healthy donors. The PCR used 60 Vbeta and 13 Jbeta primers. The protocol was immunoSEQ multiplex PCR, while the TCRdb copy is restricted to in-frame clones and leaves out a portion. The data contain some 140,000 clones, roughly 76% of them seen just once; the ten biggest clones take up 1.3%. Material for sequencing was PBMCs. These receptors all come from a woman in her thirties or forties in good health and CMV-seronegative.

V usage is TRBV5-1 and J usage is TRBJ2-3, with TRBD1 as a possible D gene (6 bases). This CDR3 contains 15 residues. The V gene lost 4 bases and the J gene lost 0 bases, with 12 bases spanning the gap. CDR1 and CDR2 (germline): SGHRS, YFSETQ. As DNA, the CDR3 is TGCGCCAGCAGCGGAGGACAGACTAGCACAGATACGCAGTATTTT. It is translated as CASSGGQTSTDTQYF.

This chain uses TRBV7-9 with TRBJ1-2; 7 nucleotides match TRBD1. With 3 bases clipped from V and 8 bases from J, the junction kept 6 bases outside the gene matches. Per the germline V gene, CDR1 is SEHNR and CDR2 is FQNEAQ (reference sequence). This CDR3 spans 13 amino acids. The CDR3 coding sequence is TGTGCCAGCAGCTTGACAGGGAGGCTCGGCTACACCTTC. Translating it yields CASSLTGRLGYTF.

The rearrangement joins TRBV11-2 to TRBJ1-2; D call uncertain. This CDR3 contains 13 residues. V lost 5 bases, J lost 2 bases, and 9 bases lay in between. Germline values: CDR1 SGHAT, CDR2 FQNNGV. The CDR3 spells CASSPLRNYGYTF. CDR3 coding DNA: TGTGCCAGCAGCCCCCTACGAAACTATGGCTACACCTTC.

The rearrangement uses TRBV28 and TRBJ1-1, with a weak D call TRBD1 (5 bases). Germline V gene data show CDR1 as MDHEN and CDR2 as SYDVKM. Deletions cut 1 base from V and 1 base from J, with 10 bases between. The CDR3 contains 15 residues. CDR3 sequence: CASSLFGGGNTEAFF. Here the CDR3 DNA reads TGTGCCAGCAGTTTATTCGGGGGGGGGAACACTGAAGCTTTCTTT.

This sequence joins TRBV29-1 and TRBJ2-1; 9 nucleotides line up with TRBD1. The CDR3 totals 15 residues. The junction had 11 bases not matched to a gene; V was cut back by 6 bases and J by 5 bases. Germline V gene data show CDR1 as SQVTM and CDR2 as ANQGSEA. CDR3 residues: CSVEGQGRPHNEQFF. The DNA of the CDR3 is TGCAGCGTGGAGGGACAGGGCCGACCTCACAATGAGCAGTTCTTC.

V and J are TRBV5-1 and TRBJ1-5; D is ambiguous. CDR1 is SGHRS, CDR2 YFSETQ, per germline. V lost 7 bases and J 2 bases, leaving 10 bases between the germline ends. The length of the CDR3 is 13 residues. DNA of the CDR3: TGCGCCAGCTCTAGTACGGGCAATCAGCCCCAGCATTTT. It yields the protein CASSSTGNQPQHF. The full variable domain, its missing parts supplied by reference TRBV5-1 and TRBJ1-5, is KAGVTQTPRYLIKTRGQQVTLSCSPISGHRSVSWYQQTPGQGLQFLFEYFSETQRNKGNFPGRFSGRQFSNSRSEMNVSTLELGDSALYLCASSSTGNQPQHFGDGTRLSIL.

This clone was picked up a small number of times. V usage is TRBV6-1 and J usage is TRBJ1-5; TRBD1 matches 9 bases. J lost 8 bases, V lost 8 bases, and 10 bases had no gene match. CDR1 MNHNS and CDR2 SASEGT come from the germline V gene. This CDR3 region has 14 residues. In DNA form, the CDR3 reads TGTGCCAGCGACGACAGGGGGTTCGTCAAGCCCCAGCATTTT. Translation: CASDDRGFVKPQHF.

V gene TRBV28 combines with J gene TRBJ2-1; 9 positions match TRBD2. Germline V CDR1 and CDR2: MDHEN, SYDVKM. The CDR3 contains 19 residues. V was clipped by 5 bases and J by 0 bases; unmatched bases: 14. This CDR3 is CASSPRIAGDPSSYNEQFF. CDR3 DNA: TGTGCCAGCAGTCCCAGGATAGCGGGGGACCCGAGCTCCTACAATGAGCAGTTCTTC.

The chain is built from TRBV9 and TRBJ2-5; TRBD2 might be the D (7 bases). The CDR3 totals 13 residues. Looked up from germline, CDR1 is SGDLS and CDR2 is YYNGEE. Trimming cost V 2 bases and J 10 bases, with 15 bases left between them. The CDR3 spells CASSVTSAGDQYF. The CDR3, as DNA: TGTGCCAGCAGCGTCACTAGCGCAGGGGACCAGTACTTC.

The chain joins TRBV28 to TRBJ1-4; 7 bases map to TRBD1. The CDR3 loop spans 14 amino acids. Germline CDR1 is MDHEN and CDR2 is SYDVKM. V lost 5 bases and J lost 8; bases outside the gene matches: 8. CDR3 protein: CASSLLGGSEKLFF. CDR3 nucleotide sequence: TGTGCCAGCAGTCTCCTAGGGGGCAGCGAAAAACTGTTTTTT.

This rearrangement joins TRBV7-8 to TRBJ1-5, with D unclear. The CDR3 loop spans 15 amino acids. Germline V gene data show CDR1 as SGHVS and CDR2 as FQNEAQ. V lost 6 bases and J 2 bases, leaving 14 bases between the germline ends. The chain's CDR3 is CASSPGPRGNQPQHF. Here the CDR3 DNA reads TGTGCCAGCAGTCCGGGCCCGAGGGGCAATCAGCCCCAGCATTTT.

The chain has TRBV19 and TRBJ2-2; TRBD1 is a possible D gene (6 bases). There are 16 residues in the CDR3. Germline V CDR1 and CDR2: LNHDA, SQIVND (reference sequence). The V end lost 6 bases, the J end lost 3 bases, and 17 bases lay between the germline ends. In DNA, the CDR3 is TGTGCCAGTAGAAAAGGACAGTCGGACGACACCGGGGAGCTGTTTTTT. As protein: CASRKGQSDDTGELFF.

The J gene is TRBJ2-1, the V gene TRBV29-1, with 12 positions matching TRBD1. This CDR3 comprises 15 residues. CDR1 and CDR2 from the germline V gene are SQVTM and ANQGSEA. The V and J ends lost 7 bases and 7 bases, in that order; junction bases with no gene match: 11. As DNA, the CDR3 is TGCAGCGGATTAGCGGGACAGGGGGCAGGGAATGAGCAGTTCTTC. This codes for CSGLAGQGAGNEQFF.

The table lists this clone with a few counts. This rearrangement joins TRBV6-6 to TRBJ1-1; D gene ambiguous. Germline CDR1 and CDR2: MNHNY and SVGAGI (reference sequence). The CDR3 is 15 residues long. V lost 2 bases to trimming and J lost 1 base, with 11 bases between them. The CDR3 is CASSYELNPNTEAFF. In DNA form, the CDR3 reads TGTGCCAGCAGTTACGAGTTAAACCCGAACACTGAAGCTTTCTTT.

V and J are TRBV27 and TRBJ2-3, with TRBD1 matching over 8 bases. The CDR3 runs 14 residues. J was trimmed by 0 bases and V by 6 bases; bases with no gene match: 2. CDR1 MNHEY and CDR2 SMNVEV come from the germline V gene (reference sequence). The CDR3, as DNA: TGTGCCAGCAGGCCAGGGGGCAGCACAGATACGCAGTATTTT. It specifies CASRPGGSTDTQYF.

V usage is TRBV4-3 and J usage is TRBJ2-1, with 8 bases lining up with TRBD1. The CDR3 sequence is 17 residues long. Trimming at V came to 3 bases and at J to 0 bases, leaving 7 bases not matched to a gene. Per the germline V gene, CDR1 is LGHNA and CDR2 is YSLEER. The CDR3 DNA sequence: TGCGCCAGCAGCCAGCCAGGGGGCACAAGCTCCTACAATGAGCAGTTCTTC. Its protein product is CASSQPGGTSSYNEQFF.

The rearrangement links TRBV19 to TRBJ2-2; 13 bases fit TRBD2. Looked up from germline, CDR1 is LNHDA and CDR2 is SQIVND (reference sequence). Trimming removed 4 bases from V and 4 bases from J; junction bases left unmatched: 6. This CDR3 is built from 17 residues. The CDR3 DNA follows: TGTGCCAGTAGTACCTCGACTAGCGGGGGGACCACCGGGGAGCTGTTTTTT. This translates into CASSTSTSGGTTGELFF.

The chain employs TRBV18 and TRBJ2-3; unclear D gene. The germline CDR1 and CDR2 sequences are KGHSH and LQKENI. The CDR3 extends over 15 amino acids. Trimming removed 0 bases from V and 7 bases from J, with 14 bases in between. The CDR3, as DNA: TGTGCCAGCTCACCACCGATCATCAGTTCGAATACGCAGTATTTT. As protein: CASSPPIISSNTQYF.

The rearrangement joins TRBV11-1 to TRBJ1-1; TRBD1 agrees at 8 bases. The germline V gene encodes CDR1 SGHAT and CDR2 FQDESV (reference sequence). The V and J ends lost 5 bases and 6 bases, in that order; junction bases with no gene match: 14. The CDR3 length is 16 residues. The CDR3 here is CASSTVGAGGAPEAFF. CDR3 DNA sequence: TGTGCCAGCAGCACGGTGGGGGCAGGGGGCGCCCCTGAAGCTTTCTTT.

V gene TRBV28 combines with J gene TRBJ2-3, with D unclear. CDR3 length equals 14 residues. Germline V gene lookup returns CDR1 MDHEN and CDR2 SYDVKM. V lost 4 bases to trimming and J lost 0 bases, with 8 bases between them. CDR3 residues: CASSSYSSTDTQYF. CDR3 DNA sequence: TGTGCCAGCAGTTCCTATTCTAGCACAGATACGCAGTATTTT.

Only one count was recorded for this clone. The rearrangement joins TRBV4-1 to TRBJ2-3, with D uncertain. This CDR3 region has 16 residues. The germline V and J ends were trimmed by 0 bases and 2 bases, with 12 bases remaining between them. Germline CDR1 reads MGHRA; CDR2 reads YSYEKL. The CDR3 DNA reads TGCGCCAGCAGCCAAGATAAGTACAGCTTCACAGATACGCAGTATTTT. It translates to CASSQDKYSFTDTQYF.

The chain employs TRBV19 and TRBJ2-2; D is unresolved. The CDR3 runs to 15 residues. The germline CDR1 and CDR2 sequences are LNHDA and SQIVND (reference sequence). V lost 1 base and J lost 1, with 7 bases in between. CDR3 amino acids: CASSIGPGNTGELFF. DNA of the CDR3: TGTGCCAGTAGTATAGGCCCAGGGAACACCGGGGAGCTGTTTTTT.

The chain links TRBV28 to TRBJ1-1, with TRBD1 matching over 7 bases. With V trimmed by 7 bases and J by 0 bases, 8 bases remained unmatched. This CDR3 spans 15 amino acids. CDR1 is MDHEN, CDR2 SYDVKM, per germline. CDR3 in amino acids: CASKPHGTVNTEAFF. CDR3 sequence (DNA): TGTGCCAGCAAACCACACGGGACAGTGAACACTGAAGCTTTCTTT.

The gene calls are TRBV7-9 and TRBJ2-7; 7 positions match TRBD1. The J segment lost 0 bases and the V segment lost 5 bases, leaving 10 bases of the junction unmatched. Germline V gives CDR1 SEHNR, CDR2 FQNEAQ (reference sequence). The CDR3 runs to 16 residues. The CDR3 loop is CASSKTGQEGSYEQYF. CDR3 bases: TGTGCCAGCAGCAAAACCGGACAGGAAGGCTCCTACGAGCAGTACTTC.

This clone was recorded only once. The V call is TRBV7-6, the J call TRBJ2-1, with TRBD1 identical over 10 bases. This CDR3 region has 16 residues. Trimming cost V 5 bases and J 4 bases; bases outside gene matches: 8. CDR1 is SGHVS and CDR2 is FNYEAQ in the germline V gene. CDR3 sequence reads: CASSKTGGVRYNEQFF. The CDR3, as DNA: TGTGCCAGCAGCAAGACAGGGGGCGTGAGGTACAATGAGCAGTTCTTC.

The chain has TRBV6-1 and TRBJ2-1, with D maybe TRBD2 (5 bases). CDR3 length: 13 residues. Trimming pared 8 bases from V and 9 bases from J, leaving 17 bases between. Germline CDR1 reads MNHNS; CDR2 reads SASEGT. CDR3 DNA: TGTGCCAGCGCTACTACTAGAGCTAGTGAGCAGTTCTTC. It codes for CASATTRASEQFF.

The table lists this clone with a count of one. V usage is TRBV9 and J usage is TRBJ2-2; 16 positions match TRBD2. This CDR3 contains 22 residues. The V and J ends lost 3 bases and 3 bases, in that order; junction bases with no gene match: 17. Germline loops: CDR1 SGDLS, CDR2 YYNGEE. The CDR3 spells CASSDPRAGTSGGAVDTGELFF. CDR3 sequence (DNA): TGTGCCAGCAGCGATCCCCGGGCCGGGACTAGCGGGGGGGCCGTGGACACCGGGGAGCTGTTTTTT.

The gene calls are TRBV5-1 and TRBJ2-5, with 9 bases that match TRBD1. This CDR3 comprises 16 residues. Looked up from germline, CDR1 is SGHRS and CDR2 is YFSETQ. The ends lost 4 bases at V and 2 bases at J; junction bases unmatched: 9. CDR3 loop: CASSQRTGARQETQYF. As DNA, the CDR3 is TGCGCCAGCAGCCAAAGGACAGGGGCCAGACAAGAGACCCAGTACTTC.